This TCR beta chain was documented in a study of CD8+ T cells in alopecia areata. About the study: Oral tofacitinib, 5 to 10 mg twice daily, was given in an open-label trial. Tofacitinib lasted 6 to 18 months, then 6 months off drug.

From germline, CDR1 is SQVTM and CDR2 ANQGSEA. The CDR3 is made up of 14 amino acids. The V gene end was trimmed by 6 bases and the J gene end by 6 bases; junction bases not matched to a gene: 13. Extracted RNA was reverse transcribed into cDNA, the sequencing template. Using immunoSEQ multiplex PCR, the repertoire was profiled, and TCRdb retains in-frame clones only, with some absent. The sample lists fewer than 200,000 clones, roughly 70% occurring once. Specimens obtained from alopecia areata patients comprised lesional scalp punch biopsies and peripheral blood. The starting material was CD8+ T cells sorted from blood, obtained at week 0. The rearrangement uses TRBV29-1 and TRBJ2-7; 8 bases line up with TRBD1. This sequence originates from a human donor with alopecia areata. The CDR3 DNA follows: TGCAGCGTAGGCGAGACAGGGGCCAGTGCCGAGCAGTACTTC. Translation gives CSVGETGASAEQYF.